This T cell receptor (beta chain) derives from a study of T-cell memory formation after mild COVID-19. Employing constant-segment primers, 5'RACE generated TCR alpha and TCR beta cDNA libraries bearing sample barcodes and UMIs. TCRdb reanalysed the 5' RACE reads using MiXCR and keeps one entry per CDR3 protein. The data contain roughly 99,000 distinct CDR3 sequences, approximately 15% of them singletons. This clonotype was found a few times. The antigen is unknown. The study, taken as a whole, reports: Contracting clones, day 15 to 85, had balanced CD4/CD8, and later expanders favored CD4+.

This TCR came from a young man who had mild COVID-19 (a few samples of this study predate the infection). Cell type and time point are not known. Sample: PBMCs or a T cell subset sorted from them (not recorded which).

This CDR3 is CASRWDAEAFF. DNA for the CDR3: TGTGCCAGTAGATGGGACGCTGAAGCTTTCTTT. The chain carries TRBV19 and TRBJ1-1; tentatively, D is TRBD1 (5 bases). There are 11 residues in the CDR3. V was shortened by 6 bases and J by 6 bases, with 8 bases between the two germline ends. The germline V gene has CDR1 LNHDA and CDR2 SQIVND (reference sequence). The whole variable domain, filled in from reference TRBV19 and TRBJ1-1, reads DGGITQSPKYLFRKEGQNVTLSCEQNLNHDAMYWYRQDPGQGLRLIYYSQIVNDFQKGDIAEGYSVSREKKESFPLTVTSAQKNPTAFYLCASRWDAEAFFGQGTRLTVV.